A selection of T cell receptor beta chains follows, all from one sample in a study of blood T cell repertoires in COVID-19. Profiling relied on immunoSEQ multiplex PCR, and the TCRdb table lists in-frame clones only, not all of them. The sample includes approximately 58,000 clones, more than 80% of them seen just once. Sequencing was performed on peripheral blood. All receptors come from a man between 60 and 75 years old with COVID-19, enrolled during active disease. The CDR3 runs from the conserved cysteine through the conserved F or W. A D gene is named only where the DNA matches it firmly.

D: TRBD1; V: TRBV2; J: TRBJ2-5; CDR3: CASIGTGGETQYF
D: NA; V: TRBV5-5; J: TRBJ1-1; CDR3: CASSLSPKTEAFF
D: TRBD1; V: TRBV25-1; J: TRBJ1-2; CDR3: CASGQGESGYTF
D: NA; V: TRBV29-1; J: TRBJ2-2; CDR3: CSVLEVNTGELFF
D: TRBD1; V: TRBV5-4; J: TRBJ2-5; CDR3: CASSTPDRVVQETQYF
D: NA; V: TRBV18; J: TRBJ2-7; CDR3: CASSSFEGYEQYF
D: NA; V: TRBV2; J: TRBJ1-4; CDR3: CASIKTRDNEKLFF
D: TRBD2; V: TRBV11-2; J: TRBJ2-1; CDR3: CASSPLKSGSFLEQFF
D: NA; V: TRBV6-5; J: TRBJ2-3; CDR3: CASGRRTDTQYF
D: NA; V: TRBV7-6; J: TRBJ1-2; CDR3: CAIWGGRGYGYTF
D: TRBD1; V: TRBV7-8; J: TRBJ1-5; CDR3: CASSSGTGTNSNQPQHF
D: TRBD1; V: TRBV12-3/TRBV12-4; J: TRBJ1-2; CDR3: CASSDRGLRGYTF
D: NA; V: TRBV6-1; J: TRBJ1-1; CDR3: CASSEESGGLNTEAFF
D: NA; V: TRBV7-2; J: TRBJ2-7; CDR3: CASSYRGSGTYEQYF
D: TRBD1; V: TRBV7-9; J: TRBJ2-7; CDR3: CASSYGDRGLTYEQYF
D: NA; V: TRBV29-1; J: TRBJ2-7; CDR3: CSVSPQGSGEQYF
D: NA; V: TRBV11-2; J: TRBJ2-7; CDR3: CASSLEGSWSEQYF
D: NA; V: TRBV5-1; J: TRBJ1-5; CDR3: CASSLEGRTDQPQHF
D: NA; V: TRBV3-1/TRBV3-2; J: TRBJ2-7; CDR3: CASSLLLRGGDEQYF
D: NA; V: TRBV18; J: TRBJ1-1; CDR3: CASSPQRAGVMNTEAFF
D: NA; V: TRBV24-1; J: TRBJ2-3; CDR3: CATSGLSTDTQYF
D: TRBD1; V: TRBV6-2/TRBV6-3; J: TRBJ1-2; CDR3: CASSPVTGGRINYGYTF
D: NA; V: TRBV10-3; J: TRBJ2-3; CDR3: CAISDPRREDTQYF
D: NA; V: TRBV12-3/TRBV12-4; J: TRBJ1-2; CDR3: CASRRNLGGYTF
D: NA; V: TRBV9; J: TRBJ2-1; CDR3: CASSSSSRGGSYNEQFF
D: TRBD2; V: TRBV5-1; J: TRBJ2-1; CDR3: CASSPRPGTSGRNEQFF
D: TRBD2; V: TRBV5-4; J: TRBJ2-7; CDR3: CASSLSGTSASYEQYF
D: TRBD1; V: TRBV3-1/TRBV3-2; J: TRBJ1-2; CDR3: CASSLGQAGGYTF
D: TRBD1; V: TRBV6-4; J: TRBJ1-6; CDR3: CASSPDRNSPLHF
D: TRBD1; V: TRBV18; J: TRBJ2-5; CDR3: CASSPQGARQTQYF
D: TRBD2; V: TRBV5-1; J: TRBJ2-7; CDR3: CASSLGGTSGTYEQYF
D: NA; V: TRBV27; J: TRBJ2-5; CDR3: CASSRTAVGETQYF
D: TRBD2; V: TRBV10-1; J: TRBJ2-1; CDR3: CASSDLLAGGPSSYNEQFF